Reported below is one TCR beta chain. This specimen belongs to a study of blood T cell repertoires in COVID-19. Measured with immunoSEQ multiplex PCR; TCRdb has only the in-frame clones, and not every one. The sample includes 180,000 or so clones, 86% of them seen just once. Germline CDR1 is LNHDA and CDR2 is SQIVND (reference sequence). V lost 3 bases to trimming and J lost 2 bases; unmatched junction nucleotides: 7. The CDR3 extends over 15 amino acids. The specimen was peripheral blood. This chain connects TRBV19 to TRBJ2-7; 7 positions match TRBD2. The clonotype comes from a man between 60 and 75 years old with acute or convalescent COVID-19. DNA of the CDR3: TGTGCCAGTAGTATGTGGGAGGGGAGCGCCTACGAGCAGTACTTC. Its translation: CASSMWEGSAYEQYF.